This T cell receptor beta chain originates from a study of OX40 agonist ivuxolimab in advanced cancers. Clones were read by immunoSEQ multiplex PCR, and TCRdb kept only the in-frame ones, dropping some. The sample lists roughly 53,000 clones, 84% occurring once. This receptor was obtained from an adult with an advanced solid tumor such as melanoma, head and neck, liver or kidney cancer. The starting material was CD4+ or CD8+ T cells sorted from blood, obtained in a trial of the OX40 agonist ivuxolimab.

CDR3 residues: CASRAVLNTEAFF. The DNA of the CDR3 is TGTGCCAGCAGGGCAGTCCTTAACACTGAAGCTTTCTTT. The V call is TRBV6-5, the J call TRBJ1-1; D unclear. Trimming left V 6 bases short and J 2 bases short, with 10 bases between. This CDR3 is 13 amino acids long. The germline CDR1 and CDR2 sequences are MNHEY and SVGAGI.